A selection of T cell receptor beta chains follows, all from one sample in a study of blood T cell repertoires in COVID-19. Assay used: immunoSEQ multiplex PCR; TCRdb lists only in-frame clones, some missing. This table has around 250,000 clones, about 90% appearing once. The specimen sequenced was PBMCs or T cells enriched from blood (not recorded which). The receptors were sampled from a woman aged 25 to 39 with acute COVID-19. The CDR3 runs from the conserved cysteine through the conserved F or W. Each record gives: clone size, V gene, D gene, J gene, CDR3 protein, CDR3 DNA. D genes are given only for firm matches. Expanded clones get a size class; other rows say once, few or many, or leave the size out.

clone size: once
V gene: TRBV3-1/TRBV3-2
D gene: TRBD2
J gene: TRBJ2-7
CDR3 protein: CASSPQGLAGDYEQYF
CDR3 DNA: TGTGCCAGCAGCCCGCAGGGACTAGCGGGCGACTACGAGCAGTACTTC

clone size: -
V gene: TRBV6-5
D gene: TRBD1
J gene: TRBJ2-5
CDR3 protein: CASSYRGPYQETQYF
CDR3 DNA: TGTGCCAGCAGTTACAGGGGGCCTTACCAAGAGACCCAGTACTTC

clone size: -
V gene: TRBV6-4
D gene: TRBD2
J gene: TRBJ2-1
CDR3 protein: CASSQAGEAHNEQFF
CDR3 DNA: TGTGCCAGCAGTCAAGCGGGAGAAGCCCACAATGAGCAGTTCTTC

clone size: -
V gene: TRBV6-5
D gene: -
J gene: TRBJ2-6
CDR3 protein: CASQTDGANVLTF
CDR3 DNA: TGTGCCAGCCAGACAGATGGGGCCAACGTCCTGACTTTC

clone size: -
V gene: TRBV5-6
D gene: TRBD1
J gene: TRBJ2-7
CDR3 protein: CASSAEGASYEQYF
CDR3 DNA: TGTGCCAGCAGCGCCGAGGGGGCTTCCTACGAGCAGTACTTC

clone size: -
V gene: TRBV5-6
D gene: -
J gene: TRBJ2-3
CDR3 protein: CASSLRDFGTDTQYF
CDR3 DNA: TGTGCCAGCAGCTTACGGGATTTCGGCACAGATACGCAGTATTTT

clone size: -
V gene: TRBV3-1/TRBV3-2
D gene: -
J gene: TRBJ2-7
CDR3 protein: CASSPDSGASSYEQYF
CDR3 DNA: TGTGCCAGCAGCCCGGACAGCGGGGCGAGCTCCTACGAGCAGTACTTC

clone size: -
V gene: TRBV9
D gene: -
J gene: TRBJ1-2
CDR3 protein: CASSVEEDSYYGYTF
CDR3 DNA: TGTGCCAGCAGCGTAGAGGAGGACAGCTACTATGGCTACACCTTC

clone size: -
V gene: TRBV9
D gene: -
J gene: TRBJ2-1
CDR3 protein: CASSVEDSGVYNEQFF
CDR3 DNA: TGTGCCAGCAGCGTAGAGGACAGCGGCGTATACAATGAGCAGTTCTTC

clone size: -
V gene: TRBV21-1
D gene: -
J gene: TRBJ2-1
CDR3 protein: CASTHWGASGIHYNEQFF
CDR3 DNA: TGTGCCAGCACTCACTGGGGGGCTAGCGGGATCCACTACAATGAGCAGTTCTTC

clone size: -
V gene: TRBV12-3/TRBV12-4
D gene: -
J gene: TRBJ2-7
CDR3 protein: CASRATGGDEQYF
CDR3 DNA: TGTGCCAGCAGGGCAACAGGCGGCGACGAGCAGTACTTC

clone size: -
V gene: TRBV27
D gene: TRBD1
J gene: TRBJ1-1
CDR3 protein: CASSPDRESTEAFF
CDR3 DNA: TGTGCCAGCAGTCCCGACAGGGAAAGCACTGAAGCTTTCTTT

clone size: -
V gene: TRBV19
D gene: -
J gene: TRBJ1-5
CDR3 protein: CASSISSKGNQPQHF
CDR3 DNA: TGTGCCAGTAGTATTAGCAGCAAGGGCAATCAGCCCCAGCATTTT

clone size: -
V gene: TRBV19
D gene: TRBD1
J gene: TRBJ2-1
CDR3 protein: CASSTRWDRGLGNEQFF
CDR3 DNA: TGTGCCAGTAGTACCCGTTGGGACAGGGGGCTTGGCAATGAGCAGTTCTTC

clone size: -
V gene: TRBV19
D gene: -
J gene: TRBJ1-4
CDR3 protein: CASKGGTAETNEKLFF
CDR3 DNA: TGTGCCAGTAAAGGAGGGACGGCCGAAACTAATGAAAAACTGTTTTTT

clone size: -
V gene: TRBV27
D gene: -
J gene: TRBJ1-1
CDR3 protein: CAARQVMNTEAFF
CDR3 DNA: TGTGCCGCACGACAGGTGATGAACACTGAAGCTTTCTTT

clone size: -
V gene: TRBV5-1
D gene: -
J gene: TRBJ2-1
CDR3 protein: CASSLAPSLPEQFF
CDR3 DNA: TGCGCCAGCAGCTTGGCGCCTAGCCTCCCGGAGCAGTTCTTC

clone size: -
V gene: TRBV6-5
D gene: -
J gene: TRBJ2-2
CDR3 protein: CASTVGLGNGGELFF
CDR3 DNA: TGTGCCAGCACCGTGGGACTCGGGAATGGCGGGGAGCTGTTTTTT